A selection of T cell receptor beta chains follows, all from one sample in a study of shared clonotypes between healthy human individuals. Sequencing was performed with immunoSEQ multiplex PCR; in TCRdb, only in-frame clones are kept and a portion is missing. The data hold about 800,000 clones, with about 96% observed a single time. What was sequenced was naive CD8+ T cells sorted from blood. Receptor source: a man under 40 in good health. The CDR3 runs from the conserved cysteine through the conserved F or W. The order of the fields is clone size, D gene, J gene, V gene, CDR3 protein, CDR3 DNA. D genes are given only for firm matches. The size of a clone is reported for some rows only, either as once, few or many, or as a class for expanded clones.

. | . | TRBJ1-3 | TRBV28 | CASSLWMVRVVSGNTIYF | TGTGCCAGCAGTTTATGGATGGTCAGGGTAGTATCCGGAAACACCATATATTTT
. | . | TRBJ2-2 | TRBV28 | CASSLTGWNTGELFF | TGTGCCAGCAGTTTGACAGGCTGGAACACCGGGGAGCTGTTTTTT
. | TRBD1 | TRBJ2-7 | TRBV27 | CASSTRQGGYEQYF | TGTGCCAGCAGTACGCGACAGGGTGGCTACGAGCAGTACTTC
. | . | TRBJ2-1 | TRBV11-2 | CASSLESRGYEQFF | TGTGCCAGCAGCTTAGAATCAAGGGGTTATGAGCAGTTCTTC
. | TRBD1 | TRBJ2-5 | TRBV13 | CASSSRDRDFRGEHLSQETQYF | TGTGCCAGCAGCTCCCGGGACAGGGATTTTCGGGGGGAACACTTAAGCCAAGAGACCCAGTACTTC
. | TRBD2 | TRBJ2-3 | TRBV10-1 | CASSETRVGSGMTDTQYF | TGCGCCAGCAGTGAAACGAGGGTTGGTAGCGGGATGACAGATACGCAGTATTTT
. | TRBD2 | TRBJ2-2 | TRBV29-1 | CSVETSGRAGELFF | TGCAGCGTTGAAACTAGCGGGAGGGCCGGGGAGCTGTTTTTT
. | . | TRBJ1-1 | TRBV2 | CASRPTPGTANTEAFF | TGTGCCAGCAGGCCTACACCCGGGACGGCAAACACTGAAGCTTTCTTT
. | . | TRBJ1-2 | TRBV9 | CASSAPPRDNYGYTF | TGTGCCAGCAGCGCCCCGCCCCGGGACAACTATGGCTACACCTTC
. | . | TRBJ2-2 | TRBV9 | CASSSHSGTYTGELFF | TGTGCCAGCAGCTCCCATTCTGGGACTTATACCGGGGAGCTGTTTTTT
. | TRBD2 | TRBJ2-3 | TRBV29-1 | CSVVGLDIDTQYF | TGCAGCGTTGTGGGACTAGATATAGATACGCAGTATTTT
. | . | TRBJ2-7 | TRBV11-2 | CASSRKFGYEQYF | TGTGCCAGCAGCCGTAAGTTTGGCTACGAGCAGTACTTC
once | . | TRBJ2-2 | TRBV4-1 | CASSQVQYTGELFF | TGCGCCAGCAGCCAAGTACAGTACACCGGGGAGCTGTTTTTT
. | TRBD2 | TRBJ2-5 | TRBV28 | CASSLRQGRGVETQYF | TGTGCCAGCAGTTTAAGGCAGGGGCGGGGGGTGGAGACCCAGTACTTC
. | TRBD1 | TRBJ2-7 | TRBV27 | CASSPYGGQGAYEQYF | TGTGCCAGCAGTCCCTACGGGGGACAGGGGGCCTACGAGCAGTACTTC
. | . | TRBJ2-7 | TRBV7-6 | CASSLGGGGEQYF | TGTGCCAGCAGCTTAGGTGGTGGGGGGGAGCAGTACTTC
. | . | TRBJ1-1 | TRBV18 | CASSPSDVAFF | TGTGCCAGCTCACCCAGCGACGTGGCTTTCTTT
once | TRBD2 | TRBJ2-1 | TRBV9 | CASSESGSTYNEQFF | TGTGCCAGCAGCGAGAGCGGGAGCACCTACAATGAGCAGTTCTTC
. | TRBD2 | TRBJ2-7 | TRBV27 | CASSLVSAGGPHEQYF | TGTGCCAGCAGTTTAGTCTCCGCGGGAGGGCCCCACGAGCAGTACTTC
. | . | TRBJ2-5 | TRBV25-1 | CASSDPGPQETQYF | TGTGCCAGCAGTGATCCAGGGCCTCAAGAGACCCAGTACTTC
once | . | TRBJ2-1 | TRBV11-2 | CASSLKPPWETRLTEQFF | TGTGCCAGCAGCTTAAAGCCACCGTGGGAGACTAGACTTACTGAGCAGTTCTTC
. | TRBD1 | TRBJ1-1 | TRBV7-9 | CASSPIQGTATEAFF | TGTGCCAGCAGCCCAATACAAGGGACAGCCACTGAAGCTTTCTTT
. | TRBD2 | TRBJ2-7 | TRBV10-3 | CAITTSLFSGTKAYEQYF | TGTGCCATCACGACCTCTCTTTTTAGCGGGACAAAAGCCTACGAGCAGTACTTC
. | TRBD2 | TRBJ2-7 | TRBV7-9 | CASSLGTSGMSEQYF | TGTGCCAGCAGCCTCGGGACTAGCGGGATGAGCGAGCAGTACTTC
. | . | TRBJ1-2 | TRBV15 | CATSLDETRGRMGGYTF | TGTGCCACCAGCCTAGATGAGACACGCGGTAGAATGGGTGGCTACACCTTC
. | TRBD2 | TRBJ2-7 | TRBV29-1 | CSVLPQRGSSGGSYEQYF | TGCAGCGTGTTGCCCCAACGGGGCTCTAGCGGAGGCTCCTACGAGCAGTACTTC
. | TRBD2 | TRBJ2-7 | TRBV27 | CASGTSGYEQYF | TGTGCCAGCGGGACTAGCGGGTACGAGCAGTACTTC
. | . | TRBJ1-1 | TRBV5-4 | CASSLEAGVVTEAFF | TGTGCCAGCAGCTTGGAGGCAGGGGTCGTCACTGAAGCTTTCTTT
once | TRBD1 | TRBJ2-1 | TRBV2 | CASSVPMEQGAQYNEQFF | TGTGCCAGCAGTGTCCCCATGGAACAGGGGGCGCAGTACAATGAGCAGTTCTTC
. | . | TRBJ1-2 | TRBV15 | CATSRDMSSARRNGYTF | TGTGCCACCAGCAGAGATATGTCTTCGGCGCGCAGGAATGGCTACACCTTC
. | TRBD1 | TRBJ1-4 | TRBV28 | CASRNLGQGDEKLFF | TGTGCCAGCAGGAACCTGGGACAGGGGGATGAAAAACTGTTTTTT
. | . | TRBJ1-1 | TRBV2 | CASSDGGEIAGNTEAFF | TGTGCCAGCAGTGATGGTGGGGAAATAGCGGGGAACACTGAAGCTTTCTTT
. | . | TRBJ2-7 | TRBV7-6 | CASSPRASASEQYF | TGTGCCAGCAGCCCCCGGGCTAGCGCGTCCGAGCAGTACTTC
. | . | TRBJ2-7 | TRBV29-1 | CSVHGTNSYEQYF | TGCAGCGTTCACGGGACGAATTCTTACGAGCAGTACTTC
. | . | TRBJ1-2 | TRBV27 | CASSLQAAYGYTF | TGTGCCAGCAGTTTACAGGCCGCCTATGGCTACACCTTC
. | TRBD2 | TRBJ2-1 | TRBV4-1 | CASSQDHGLAGDLNEQFF | TGCGCCAGCAGCCAAGATCACGGACTAGCGGGAGATCTCAATGAGCAGTTCTTC
once | TRBD1 | TRBJ1-1 | TRBV7-3 | CASSPQGGRTEAFF | TGTGCCAGCAGCCCTCAGGGGGGCAGGACTGAAGCTTTCTTT
once | . | TRBJ1-2 | TRBV7-2 | CASSLYPGASYGYTF | TGTGCCAGCAGCTTATACCCGGGGGCGTCCTATGGCTACACCTTC
. | . | TRBJ1-2 | TRBV12-5 | CASARGRDLGYTF | TGTGCTAGCGCTCGAGGGCGGGATTTAGGCTACACCTTC
. | . | TRBJ1-1 | TRBV19 | CVTSWDTEAFF | TGTGTCACCTCATGGGACACTGAAGCTTTCTTT
. | . | TRBJ2-7 | TRBV9 | CASSGKDGYEQYF | TGTGCCAGCAGCGGAAAGGACGGCTACGAGCAGTACTTC
. | . | TRBJ2-7 | TRBV21-1 | CASSKKFSPSSGSLREQYF | TGTGCCAGCAGCAAAAAATTCTCCCCTTCTAGCGGGAGCTTAAGGGAGCAGTACTTC
once | TRBD2 | TRBJ2-7 | TRBV4-2 | CASSQDGLAGGLTYEQYF | TGTGCCAGCAGCCAAGATGGGCTAGCGGGAGGCCTCACCTACGAGCAGTACTTC
. | . | TRBJ1-1 | TRBV27 | CASSWGPNTEAFF | TGTGCCAGCAGCTGGGGGCCCAACACTGAAGCTTTCTTT
. | TRBD2 | TRBJ2-7 | TRBV7-8 | CASSYRRSGRRNEQYF | TGTGCCAGCAGCTATAGACGGAGCGGGAGGAGGAACGAGCAGTACTTC